This T cell receptor beta chain was identified in a study of vaccination and CD4 T cells after COVID-19. Study summary: Two Hispanic individuals were among six male and four female convalescent patients. At a median 72 days (range 14 to 241) after dose two, post-vaccine samples were obtained. The authors used overlapping spike peptides from SARS-CoV-2, HCoV-NL63, HCoV-OC43 and HCoV-229E to stimulate cells.

Between the trimmed V and J ends, which lost 0 bases and 4 bases, there was a span of 9 bases. This CDR3 comprises 14 residues. Germline CDR1 is MNHEY and CDR2 is SVGAGI. Worth noting for this clonotype: Its antigen remains unknown.

Cultured CD4+ T-cell DNA underwent Oncomine TCR Beta short-read sequencing. TCRdb reprocessed the PCR reads via MiXCR and lists one record per CDR3 protein. The data contain about 10,000 distinct CDR3 sequences, roughly 64% of them seen just once; the ten biggest clones take up 27%. Sample treatment: approximately 10-day PBMC culture with coronavirus spike peptide pools or control peptides (ViraFEST assay). ViraFEST stimulated the growth of antigen-specific T cells using peptide pools and subsequently profiled their TCRs by sequencing. This sequence originates from a human donor who had recovered from COVID-19. The chain employs TRBV6-5 and TRBJ1-2; D remains unclear. The sequencing input was CD4+ T cells from blood, cultured in vitro. The chain's CDR3 is CASSYSGRAYGYTF. In nucleotides, the CDR3 is TGTGCCAGCAGTTACTCGGGTAGGGCCTATGGCTACACCTTC.